The 7 T cell receptor beta chains given below trace back to one sample, sequenced in a study of T-cell reconstitution after alpha-beta-depleted transplantation in children. As it was prepared, the TCRbeta library received unique molecular identifiers. TCRdb fed the PCR reads into MiXCR, producing one record per CDR3 protein. The sample contains tens of thousands of distinct CDR3 sequences, over 15% of which appear only once. Source: PBMCs, mostly from graft donor cells, taken 60 days after TCRalphabeta/CD19-depleted stem cell transplant. All receptors come from a male patient aged 2 to 10 who had a stem cell transplant for acute lymphoblastic leukemia, so the T cells may come from the graft donor.

This clonotype was seen repeatedly, ten times or more. V gene TRBV30 combines with J gene TRBJ1-1; 7 nucleotides agree with TRBD1. Germline-derived CDR1 and CDR2 are GTSNPN and SVGIG (reference sequence). With 5 bases clipped from V and 4 bases from J, the junction kept 1 base outside the gene matches. This CDR3 has 11 amino acids. The CDR3 reads CAWGQATEAFF. The DNA for the CDR3 is TGTGCCTGGGGACAGGCCACTGAAGCTTTCTTT.

At least ten counts were recorded for this clonotype. This chain joins TRBV7-2 and TRBJ2-1, with D tentatively TRBD1 (6 bases). Germline assignment: CDR1 SGHTA and CDR2 FQGNSA. Trimming took off 5 bases at V and 7 bases at J, with 12 bases between the two ends. This CDR3 comprises 13 residues. The CDR3 here is CASSPGTSNEQFF. CDR3 DNA: TGTGCCAGCAGCCCTGGGACAAGTAATGAGCAGTTCTTC.

The sample holds many counts of this clonotype. This sequence joins TRBV7-2 and TRBJ2-2; the match to TRBD1 covers 7 bases. The V and J ends lost 3 bases and 4 bases, in that order; junction bases with no gene match: 5. Germline CDR1 SGHTA, CDR2 FQGNSA. This CDR3 is 15 amino acids long. CDR3 nucleotides: TGTGCCAGCAGCTTCGGGACAGTACGCACCGGGGAGCTGTTTTTT. Translated, it gives CASSFGTVRTGELFF.

The CDR3 spells CASSLSGLVAEAFF. The CDR3 bases are TGTGCCAGCAGCTTATCAGGGTTAGTCGCTGAAGCTTTCTTT. This chain uses TRBV7-9 with TRBJ1-1, with TRBD1 as a possible D gene (5 bases). Deletions cut 2 bases from V and 6 bases from J, with 13 bases between. The germline gives CDR1 SEHNR, CDR2 FQNEAQ (reference sequence). There are 14 residues in the CDR3.

This rearrangement joins TRBV4-2 to TRBJ1-1, with D tentatively TRBD1 (5 bases). Germline V CDR1 and CDR2: LGHNA, YNFKEQ. The CDR3 runs 15 residues. Trimming took off 3 bases at V and 4 bases at J, with 15 bases between the two ends. The CDR3 DNA is TGTGCCAGCAGCCAGAACGTCGGGGACCCCACTGAAGCTTTCTTT. Translation gives CASSQNVGDPTEAFF.

Only a few counts were recorded for this clonotype. The V call is TRBV5-1, the J call TRBJ1-4, with D uncertain. Trimming left V 1 base short and J 0 bases short, with 4 bases between. The CDR3 is 14 amino acids. In germline, CDR1 is SGHRS, CDR2 YFSETQ. Here the CDR3 reads CASSLTATNEKLFF. The CDR3 region has the DNA TGCGCCAGCAGCTTGACAGCAACTAATGAAAAACTGTTTTTT. The whole variable domain, filled in from reference TRBV5-1 and TRBJ1-4, reads KAGVTQTPRYLIKTRGQQVTLSCSPISGHRSVSWYQQTPGQGLQFLFEYFSETQRNKGNFPGRFSGRQFSNSRSEMNVSTLELGDSALYLCASSLTATNEKLFFGSGTQLSVL.

The sample holds many counts of this clonotype. The chain is built from TRBV7-9 and TRBJ1-2; D is possibly TRBD1 (6 bases). Germline-derived CDR1 and CDR2 are SEHNR and FQNEAQ (reference sequence). V was trimmed by 11 bases and J by 8 bases, leaving 12 bases between them. CDR3 size: 10 residues. In nucleotides, the CDR3 is TGTGCCGGGTACAGGGACGGCTACACCTTC. Amino acid sequence: CAGYRDGYTF. Full variable domain (rest looked up from reference TRBV7-9 and TRBJ1-2): DTGVSQNPRHKITKRGQNVTFRCDPISEHNRLYWYRQTLGQGPEFLTYFQNEAQLEKSRLLSDRFSAERPKGSFSTLEIQRTEQGDSAMYLCAGYRDGYTFGSGTRLTVV.